This TCR beta chain stems from a study of blood T cell repertoires in COVID-19. Adults between about 18 and 95 years of age took part from under 25 US areas. The germline V gene has CDR1 SNHLY and CDR2 FYNNEI. V gave up 1 base and J gave up 6 bases, with 18 bases separating them. The CDR3 is 16 amino acids. As originally analysed: From reference gene primer amplification, estimates of nucleated cell counts were derived. The data were produced by immunoSEQ multiplex PCR, yet TCRdb's version contains in-frame clones alone and is incomplete. Clonal size and the V and J genes are those of that table, whereas D and trimming came from the DNA. Among some 510,000 clones listed, approximately 87% were seen once.

The source material was PBMCs or T cells enriched from blood (not recorded which). The TCR originated in a woman aged 40-49 years who had recovered from COVID-19. The J gene is TRBJ1-2, the V gene TRBV2, with D unresolved. CDR3 amino acids: CASSEGWMVGRDGYTF. In DNA form, the CDR3 reads TGTGCCAGCAGTGAAGGGTGGATGGTGGGGAGGGATGGCTACACCTTC.